The 7 T cell receptor beta chains below were found in one sample sequenced in a study of shared clonotypes between healthy human individuals. Method: immunoSEQ multiplex PCR; TCRdb's copy keeps in-frame clones and lacks some. Among approximately 500,000 clones, about four fifths were seen once, and the ten largest hold 13%. The sequenced material came from PBMCs. The receptors derive from a woman in her forties in good health. Some clones in this sample may be carry-over from other donors' samples.

CDR3 residues: CASSLMIGTYNEQFF. The CDR3 DNA follows: TGTGCCAGCAGCTTAATGATCGGGACCTACAATGAGCAGTTCTTC. The V gene is TRBV7-9, the J gene TRBJ2-1, with D perhaps TRBD2 (5 bases). The CDR3 sequence is 15 residues long. Trimming took off 2 bases at V and 2 bases at J, with 10 bases between the two ends. Germline CDR1 SEHNR, CDR2 FQNEAQ (reference sequence).

The rearrangement joins TRBV30 to TRBJ2-1; D remains ambiguous. The CDR3 runs to 14 residues. With 0 bases removed from V and 9 bases from J, the gap between germline ends came to 15 bases. Looked up from germline, CDR1 is GTSNPN and CDR2 is SVGIG (reference sequence). CDR3 sequence (DNA): TGTGCCTGGAGTGTATCGGGCTCGCGTGGTGAGCAGTTCTTC. This translates into CAWSVSGSRGEQFF.

A remark on this clone: The same CDR3 can be traced to other DNA sequences in this sample. This chain links TRBV20-1 with TRBJ1-2; D ambiguous. The CDR3 contains 10 residues. Per the germline V gene, CDR1 is DFQATT and CDR2 is SNEGSKA (reference sequence). Trimming removed 6 bases at V and 5 bases at J, with 7 bases between. CDR3 DNA sequence: TGCAGTGCCATGGAGTATGGCTACACCTTC. Translated: CSAMEYGYTF.

This clone was found many times. This chain links TRBV5-1 with TRBJ2-1; D ambiguous. The germline CDR1 and CDR2 sequences are SGHRS and YFSETQ. The CDR3 extends over 13 amino acids. Between the trimmed V and J ends, which lost 4 bases and 5 bases, there was a span of 10 bases. CDR3 in DNA: TGCGCCAGCAGCCTAAGACAAAACAATGAGCAGTTCTTC. It encodes CASSLRQNNEQFF. Filled out from reference TRBV5-1 and TRBJ2-1, the complete variable domain reads KAGVTQTPRYLIKTRGQQVTLSCSPISGHRSVSWYQQTPGQGLQFLFEYFSETQRNKGNFPGRFSGRQFSNSRSEMNVSTLELGDSALYLCASSLRQNNEQFFGPGTRLTVL.

This clone was picked up one time. The chain joins TRBV7-9 to TRBJ2-3; D may be TRBD1 or TRBD2 (5 bases each). The ends were cut back, 3 bases at V and 4 bases at J, with 11 bases in the middle. Germline V lookup: CDR1 SEHNR, CDR2 FQNEAQ (reference sequence). This CDR3 is 14 amino acids long. CDR3 nucleotide sequence: TGTGCCAGCAGCTTTGATGTGGGGGCAGATACGCAGTATTTT. Translation gives CASSFDVGADTQYF. Full variable domain (missing parts from reference TRBV7-9 and TRBJ2-3): DTGVSQNPRHKITKRGQNVTFRCDPISEHNRLYWYRQTLGQGPEFLTYFQNEAQLEKSRLLSDRFSAERPKGSFSTLEIQRTEQGDSAMYLCASSFDVGADTQYFGPGTRLTVL.

V usage is TRBV30 and J usage is TRBJ1-2, with D perhaps matching TRBD1 (6 bases). Per germline, CDR1 GTSNPN and CDR2 SVGIG (reference sequence). The CDR3 contains 13 residues. Trimming cost V 3 bases and J 2 bases, with 10 bases left between them. CDR3 amino acids: CAWRQGRNYGYTF. The CDR3 nucleotides read TGTGCCTGGAGACAGGGTCGGAACTATGGCTACACCTTC.

This clone showed up just once. This chain connects TRBV7-3 to TRBJ2-7; no clear D. Germline values: CDR1 SGHTA, CDR2 FQGTGA. The CDR3 loop spans 13 amino acids. V was shortened by 1 base and J by 3 bases, with 7 bases between the two germline ends. The CDR3 region is CASSLNRGYEQYF. The CDR3 region has the DNA TGTGCCAGCAGCTTAAATCGTGGCTACGAGCAGTACTTC.